One and the same sample provided the 27 T cell receptor beta chains below, sequenced in a study of blood T cell repertoires in COVID-19. This table comes from immunoSEQ multiplex PCR, and its TCRdb copy is limited to in-frame clones, with some not included. This table has about 120,000 clones, around 90% appearing once. What was sequenced was peripheral blood. The source of these receptors is a woman between 50 and 59 years old with active or convalescent COVID-19.

This clone was detected once. The CDR3 nucleotides read TGTGCCAGCAGCTTAGCCAGGGGGAACACCGGGGAGCTGTTTTTT. The encoded protein is CASSLARGNTGELFF. This chain joins TRBV7-9 and TRBJ2-2, with a possible D match to TRBD1 (6 bases). The ends were cut back, 0 bases at V and 1 base at J, with 6 bases in the middle. The CDR3 is made up of 15 amino acids. In germline, CDR1 is SEHNR, CDR2 FQNEAQ (reference sequence).

This chain joins TRBV5-8 and TRBJ1-2; 7 nucleotides line up with TRBD1. CDR1 and CDR2 (germline): SGHTS, YDEGEE. The CDR3 has 13 residues. V trimming: 4 bases; J trimming: 5 bases; junction bases outside the gene matches: 5. The CDR3 DNA follows: TGTGCCAGCAGCGCCCGGACAGGTTATGGCTACACCTTC. Protein product: CASSARTGYGYTF.

This chain links TRBV19 with TRBJ2-1; the match to TRBD2 covers 8 bases. After removal of 4 bases from V and 3 bases from J, the junction contained 5 bases not matched to a gene. The length of the CDR3 is 15 residues. CDR1 and CDR2 (germline): LNHDA, SQIVND (reference sequence). The CDR3 here is CASSTAGGVYNEQFF. CDR3 sequence (DNA): TGTGCCAGTAGTACCGCGGGAGGAGTCTACAATGAGCAGTTCTTC.

CDR3 nucleotides: TGTGCCAGCAGCTTAGGGAGAGATCAGCCCCAGCATTTT. Translated: CASSLGRDQPQHF. The V and J genes are TRBV7-8 and TRBJ1-5, with D hard to call. The germline CDR1 and CDR2 sequences are SGHVS and FQNEAQ. The CDR3 extends over 13 amino acids. Deletions cut 1 base from V and 5 bases from J, with 6 bases between. The complete variable domain, with remaining parts taken from reference TRBV7-8 and TRBJ1-5, reads GAGVSQSPRYKVAKRGQDVALRCDPISGHVSLFWYQQALGQGPEFLTYFQNEAQLDKSGLPSDRFFAERPEGSVSTLKIQRTQQEDSAVYLCASSLGRDQPQHFGDGTRLSIL.

The chain carries TRBV12-3 or TRBV12-4 and TRBJ2-3, with D maybe TRBD1 (5 bases). CDR3 length equals 13 residues. The V and J ends lost 7 bases and 1 base respectively, with 9 bases between them. The CDR3 protein is CASILGGTDTQYF. The CDR3, as DNA: TGTGCCAGCATTCTAGGGGGCACAGATACGCAGTATTTT.

V is TRBV19 and J is TRBJ2-6, with D hard to call. The CDR3 loop spans 15 amino acids. Germline CDR1 and CDR2: LNHDA and SQIVND (reference sequence). The V end was cut by 4 bases, the J end by 0 bases, with 7 bases between. Written as DNA, the CDR3 is TGTGCCAGTAGTACACACAACTCTGGGGCCAACGTCCTGACTTTC. Protein sequence: CASSTHNSGANVLTF.

The chain is built from TRBV7-8 and TRBJ1-5; D not certain. V lost 1 base and J 3 bases, leaving 7 bases between the germline ends. CDR3 size: 14 residues. CDR1 is SGHVS and CDR2 is FQNEAQ in the germline V gene. CDR3: CASSLDSLNQPQHF. The CDR3 DNA reads as TGTGCCAGCAGCTTAGACAGCCTCAATCAGCCCCAGCATTTT.

This rearrangement joins TRBV2 to TRBJ2-1, with D hard to call. CDR1 is SNHLY and CDR2 is FYNNEI in the germline V gene. Trimming left V 4 bases short and J 7 bases short, with 11 bases between. The CDR3 is 13 residues long. CDR3 DNA: TGTGCCAGCAGTGTAAGTGTCCGGAATGAGCAGTTCTTC. It specifies CASSVSVRNEQFF.

The rearrangement joins TRBV5-4 to TRBJ2-3, with 7 nucleotides matching TRBD2. The trim removed 2 bases at V and 5 bases at J, leaving 5 bases unmatched. The germline V gene encodes CDR1 SGHNT and CDR2 YYREEE (reference sequence). The CDR3 extends over 14 amino acids. For the CDR3, the DNA is TGTGCCAGCAGCTTTCCAGGGAGGGAAGATACGCAGTATTTT. Translating it yields CASSFPGREDTQYF.

The chain carries TRBV7-2 and TRBJ1-2; TRBD1 agrees at 8 bases. The CDR3 has 14 residues. The V gene's germline CDR1 is SGHTA and CDR2 FQGNSA. With V trimmed by 5 bases and J by 3 bases, 5 bases remained unmatched. This CDR3 is CASSTGTGDYGYTF. CDR3 nucleotide sequence: TGTGCCAGCAGCACGGGGACAGGCGACTATGGCTACACCTTC.

The chain links TRBV7-3 to TRBJ2-5; no clear D. Germline CDR1 SGHTA, CDR2 FQGTGA. The CDR3 covers 13 residues. Trimming cost V 5 bases and J 1 base, with 8 bases left between them. For the CDR3, the DNA is TGTGCCAGCAGCAGAGAGGCCCAAGAGACCCAGTACTTC. Protein product: CASSREAQETQYF.

The chain uses TRBV11-3 and TRBJ2-7, with D perhaps matching TRBD1 (5 bases). Deletions cut 3 bases from V and 3 bases from J, with 12 bases between. Germline V lookup: CDR1 SGHNT, CDR2 YENEEA. The CDR3 has 14 amino acids. The CDR3 DNA reads TGTGCCAGCAGCTTGACAGCGAATAGCTACGAGCAGTACTTC. Translation gives CASSLTANSYEQYF.

V gene TRBV9 combines with J gene TRBJ2-5; 10 bases are shared with TRBD2. The CDR3 spans 15 residues. In germline, CDR1 is SGDLS, CDR2 YYNGEE. V lost 0 bases to trimming and J lost 3 bases; unmatched junction nucleotides: 2. The CDR3 DNA reads TGTGCCAGCAGCGTAGTTACTAGCGGGGAAGAGACCCAGTACTTC. Translating gives CASSVVTSGEETQYF.

This chain uses TRBV30 with TRBJ2-7, with 10 nucleotides matching TRBD2. Germline lookup yields CDR1 GTSNPN and CDR2 SVGIG (reference sequence). This CDR3 contains 17 residues. With V trimmed by 0 bases and J by 2 bases, 10 bases remained unmatched. CDR3 residues: CAWSVRVLAGVAYEQYF. CDR3 coding DNA: TGTGCCTGGAGTGTTCGGGTTCTAGCGGGAGTGGCCTACGAGCAGTACTTC.

The rearrangement links TRBV24-1 to TRBJ2-1, with 8 bases fitting TRBD1. This CDR3 is 16 amino acids long. V lost 0 bases, J lost 7 bases, and 7 bases stayed unmatched. Germline lookup yields CDR1 KGHDR and CDR2 SFDVKD. In nucleotides, the CDR3 is TGTGCCACCAGTGATTTGGGACAGGGTGAAGGGAATGAGCAGTTCTTC. Protein product: CATSDLGQGEGNEQFF.

The chain joins TRBV19 to TRBJ1-2; the D gene is possibly TRBD1 (6 bases). Trimming cost V 5 bases and J 6 bases, with 16 bases left between them. The CDR3 spans 14 residues. Germline V gene sequence: CDR1 LNHDA, CDR2 SQIVND (reference sequence). The CDR3 DNA is TGTGCCAGTAGTCAAAAAGGGACACGAGATGGCTACACCTTC. Translated: CASSQKGTRDGYTF.

The chain joins TRBV30 to TRBJ1-2; the D gene is possibly TRBD1 (6 bases). The V end lost 6 bases, the J end lost 5 bases, and 19 bases lay between the germline ends. The germline V gene has CDR1 GTSNPN and CDR2 SVGIG (reference sequence). This CDR3 comprises 14 residues. The CDR3 region has the DNA TGTGCCTGCCATCGGACAGCCGGACTTTATGGCTACACCTTC. Its translation: CACHRTAGLYGYTF.

The chain combines TRBV11-1 with TRBJ1-1, with D unresolved. The CDR3 loop spans 12 amino acids. V gave up 5 bases and J gave up 1 base, with 5 bases separating them. Per germline, CDR1 SGHAT and CDR2 FQDESV (reference sequence). For the CDR3, the DNA is TGTGCCAGCAGCCTCCGGAACACTGAAGCTTTCTTT. It translates to CASSLRNTEAFF.

In the case of this clone: The junction differs from germline at one of its ends, possibly a read error. In DNA form, the CDR3 reads TGTGCCAGCAGCTCTAATTTACCCCTCCACTTT. Residues: CASSSNLPLHF. This chain connects TRBV7-9 to TRBJ1-6; D gene unclear. CDR1 is SEHNR and CDR2 is FQNEAQ in the germline V gene (reference sequence). This CDR3 is built from 11 residues.

V is TRBV7-9 and J is TRBJ1-4; the D gene is possibly TRBD1 (6 bases). Germline V CDR1 and CDR2: SEHNR, FQNEAQ (reference sequence). The CDR3 is made up of 16 amino acids. V gave up 5 bases and J gave up 7 bases, with 20 bases separating them. CDR3 residues: CASSRTPVTGVEKLFF. DNA of the CDR3: TGTGCCAGCAGCCGAACCCCGGTGACAGGAGTTGAAAAACTGTTTTTT.

This sequence joins TRBV19 and TRBJ1-1; D is unresolved. This CDR3 is 14 amino acids long. The germline CDR1 and CDR2 sequences are LNHDA and SQIVND (reference sequence). Trimming took 2 bases from V and 7 from J, leaving 14 bases between them. This CDR3 reads CASSITSLGNEAFF. The CDR3 DNA sequence: TGTGCCAGTAGTATAACTAGCTTGGGGAATGAAGCTTTCTTT.

This clone was counted only a few times. The chain employs TRBV7-6 and TRBJ2-2, with 7 bases that match TRBD2. The V gene end was trimmed by 5 bases and the J gene end by 3 bases; junction bases not matched to a gene: 6. Germline loops: CDR1 SGHVS, CDR2 FNYEAQ. CDR3 size: 15 residues. The CDR3 DNA sequence: TGTGCCAGCAGCCGACGTAGCGGGTACACCGGGGAGCTGTTTTTT. Its translation is CASSRRSGYTGELFF.

The chain has TRBV5-1 and TRBJ2-7; 8 bases match TRBD2. Germline V gene data show CDR1 as SGHRS and CDR2 as YFSETQ. The junction had 7 bases not matched to a gene; V was cut back by 0 bases and J by 5 bases. The CDR3 is 15 amino acids. In nucleotides, the CDR3 is TGCGCCAGCAGCTTGGGGCCGGGAGGGCCCGACGAGCAGTACTTC. Amino acid sequence: CASSLGPGGPDEQYF.

The chain has TRBV18 and TRBJ2-7; D remains ambiguous. Trimming removed 4 bases from V and 3 bases from J, with 16 bases in between. This CDR3 comprises 15 residues. Germline V CDR1 and CDR2: KGHSH, LQKENI. CDR3 in DNA: TGTGCCAGCTCACTACCCTCCTCGTCTTTCTACGAGCAGTACTTC. This sequence encodes CASSLPSSSFYEQYF.

The chain joins TRBV14 to TRBJ2-2, with TRBD2 as a possible D gene (7 bases). CDR1 and CDR2 (germline): SGHDN, FVKESK. V lost 1 base to trimming and J lost 2 bases, with 35 bases between them. The CDR3 loop spans 24 amino acids. The CDR3 sequence is CASSQGLPSGGGGRYSQNTGELFF. The CDR3 DNA follows: TGTGCCAGCAGCCAAGGACTACCCTCGGGGGGCGGGGGACGCTACTCCCAAAACACCGGGGAGCTGTTTTTT.

J is TRBJ2-3 and V is TRBV7-9; maybe TRBD2 (5 bases). Germline V gives CDR1 SEHNR, CDR2 FQNEAQ (reference sequence). V was cut by 5 bases and J by 1 base, with 13 bases left in between. The CDR3 runs to 15 residues. CDR3 in amino acids: CASSPRRAGTDTQYF. In nucleotides, the CDR3 is TGTGCCAGCAGCCCGCGGCGGGCGGGCACAGATACGCAGTATTTT. Looking up the rest from reference TRBV7-9 and TRBJ2-3 gives the full variable domain: DTGVSQNPRHKITKRGQNVTFRCDPISEHNRLYWYRQTLGQGPEFLTYFQNEAQLEKSRLLSDRFSAERPKGSFSTLEIQRTEQGDSAMYLCASSPRRAGTDTQYFGPGTRLTVL.

The gene calls are TRBV15 and TRBJ1-5, with 10 bases that match TRBD1. CDR1 and CDR2 from the germline V gene are LNHNV and YYDKDF (reference sequence). Trimming removed 0 bases from V and 11 bases from J; junction bases left unmatched: 7. This CDR3 contains 15 residues. The CDR3 region has the DNA TGTGCCACCAGCAGAGAGACAGGGGGCCCCTGGGCCCAGCATTTT. Encoded protein: CATSRETGGPWAQHF.